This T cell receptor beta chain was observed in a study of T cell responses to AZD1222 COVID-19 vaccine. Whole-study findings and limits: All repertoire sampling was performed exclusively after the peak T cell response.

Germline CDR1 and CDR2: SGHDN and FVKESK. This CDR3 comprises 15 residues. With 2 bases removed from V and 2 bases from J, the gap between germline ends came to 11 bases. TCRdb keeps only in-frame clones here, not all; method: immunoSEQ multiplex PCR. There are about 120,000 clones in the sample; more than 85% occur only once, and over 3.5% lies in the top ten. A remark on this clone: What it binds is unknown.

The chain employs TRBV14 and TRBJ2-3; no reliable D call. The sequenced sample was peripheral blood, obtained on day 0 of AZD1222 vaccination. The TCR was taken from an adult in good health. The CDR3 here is CASSQYRAFTDTQYF. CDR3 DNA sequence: TGTGCCAGCAGCCAATATAGGGCATTCACAGATACGCAGTATTTT.